This is a list of T cell receptor beta chains from one sample in a study of shared clonotypes between healthy human individuals. TCRdb keeps only in-frame clones here, not all; method: immunoSEQ multiplex PCR. The sample contains over 2 million clones, about nine tenths of which appear only once. The sample consisted of naive CD4+ T cells from PBMCs. The receptors shown here come from a man between 18 and 35 years old in good health. Some clones in this sample may be carry-over from other donors' samples. The CDR3 runs from the conserved cysteine through the conserved F or W. The D gene is left open where the match is weak. Clone size, where shown, is once, few, many, or a class for clones that have expanded.

>.|few|TRBJ1-1|TRBV7-9|12
TGTGCCAGCAGCTTCAACACGCTTGAAGCTTTCTTT
CASSFNTLEAFF
>.|.|TRBJ2-1|TRBV6-1|16
TGTGCCAGCAGTGAACAGGCCCTGAGCTCCTACAATGAGCAGTTCTTC
CASSEQALSSYNEQFF
>TRBD2|.|TRBJ2-3|TRBV9|16
TGTGCCAGCAGCATCCGGACTAGCGCAGGCACAGATACGCAGTATTTT
CASSIRTSAGTDTQYF
>.|.|TRBJ2-3|TRBV25-1|16
TGTGCCAGCAGTGAGGGTGGGGGGAGGAAGACAGATACGCAGTATTTT
CASSEGGGRKTDTQYF
>.|.|TRBJ2-1|TRBV9|14
TGTGCCAGCAGCGCTTCTCAGGGTTACAATGAGCAGTTCTTC
CASSASQGYNEQFF
>.|.|TRBJ2-1|TRBV27|13
TGTGCCAGTTCTGGGGGAGGTATTAATGAGCAGTTCTTC
CASSGGGINEQFF
>TRBD1|.|TRBJ2-7|TRBV28|17
TGTGCCAGCGCCAAGCGTCTAAGGGACAGTCCTTATCAAATCCAGTACTTC
CASAKRLRDSPYQIQYF
>.|.|TRBJ2-7|TRBV30|14
TGTGCCTGGGAACTGCGGGACGGAACCTACGAGCAGTACTTC
CAWELRDGTYEQYF
>TRBD2|.|TRBJ2-5|TRBV7-8|17
TGTGCCAGCAGCCCCCACGGGGGTGGTAGCGGGGCCTGGACCCAGTACTTC
CASSPHGGGSGAWTQYF
>.|once|TRBJ2-6|TRBV5-1|18
TGCGCCAGCAGCCTCAGGGCAGGTCCTCTCTCTGGGGCCAACGTCCTGACTTTC
CASSLRAGPLSGANVLTF
>.|.|TRBJ1-3|TRBV18|14
TGTGCCAGCTCACCGACGGGGGCTGGAAACACCATATATTTT
CASSPTGAGNTIYF
>TRBD1|.|TRBJ1-3|TRBV5-6|16
TGTGCCAGCAGCTTGTGGGACAGGGGGCGAGGAAACACCATATATTTT
CASSLWDRGRGNTIYF
>.|.|TRBJ1-5|TRBV28|15
TGTGCCACCGCTGGAGGGTTCCTTAGCAATCAGCCCCAGCATTTT
CATAGGFLSNQPQHF
>.|.|TRBJ2-6|TRBV5-1|15
TGCGCCAGCAGCCCCCCGAGCTCTGGGGCCAACGTCCTGACTTTC
CASSPPSSGANVLTF
>.|.|TRBJ1-1|TRBV7-3|13
TGTGCCAGCAGATATGGAGAGAACACTGAAGCTTTCTTT
CASRYGENTEAFF
>.|.|TRBJ2-1|TRBV7-3|16
TGTGCCAGCAGCCCTCAGGGGCTAGCGGCCGACAATGAGCAGTTCTTC
CASSPQGLAADNEQFF
>.|.|TRBJ1-1|TRBV19|13
TGTGCCAGTAGTCTCCGAGGAGACCTACGGGGATTCTTT
CASSLRGDLRGFF
>.|.|TRBJ2-1|TRBV11-2|14
TGTGCCAGCACTAGAACGACGGTGTACAATGAGCAGTTCTTC
CASTRTTVYNEQFF
>.|.|TRBJ2-2|TRBV9|15
TGTGCCAGCAGCGCCGGGACATTTAACACCGGGGAGCTGTTTTTT
CASSAGTFNTGELFF
>.|once|TRBJ1-1|TRBV11-3|16
TGTGCCAGCAGCTTAGATCCTCCGGGACCGTGGACTGAAGCTTTCTTT
CASSLDPPGPWTEAFF
>.|.|TRBJ1-5|TRBV4-1|16
TGCGCCAGCAGCCAAGATAGGGGAAACAGCAATCAGCCCCAGCATTTT
CASSQDRGNSNQPQHF
>.|.|TRBJ1-2|TRBV11-2|16
TGTGCCAGCAGCTTAGGGTTCGGGGTGGGGTTCTATGGCTACACCTTC
CASSLGFGVGFYGYTF
>.|.|TRBJ1-4|TRBV5-1|15
TGCGCCAGCAGCTGGGGGCGTCGGGCTAATGAAAAACTGTTTTTT
CASSWGRRANEKLFF
>TRBD1|once|TRBJ2-3|TRBV9|17
TGTGCCAGCAGCTCCCGGGACAGGGTTTGGGGCACAGATACGCAGTATTTT
CASSSRDRVWGTDTQYF
>TRBD1|.|TRBJ1-2|TRBV5-1|16
TGCGCCAGCAGCAGGACAGGGAGGGAAGCTAACTATGGCTACACCTTC
CASSRTGREANYGYTF
>TRBD2|.|TRBJ2-1|TRBV6-6|14
TGTGCCACCCGGACTAGCGCGTCCTACAATGAGCAGTTCTTC
CATRTSASYNEQFF
>TRBD1|.|TRBJ2-1|TRBV2|16
TGTGCCAGCAGTAAGACTCGACAGGGTTCCTACAATGAGCAGTTCTTC
CASSKTRQGSYNEQFF
>TRBD1|.|TRBJ2-7|TRBV25-1|14
TGTGCCAGCAGTGAATGGACAGGGCGCGGGGCGAAGTACTTC
CASSEWTGRGAKYF
>.|.|TRBJ2-7|TRBV28|14
TGTGCCAGCAGTTTTTCTTCCAGGTTCTACGAGCAGTACTTC
CASSFSSRFYEQYF
>TRBD2|.|TRBJ2-1|TRBV5-1|17
TGCGCCAGCAGCTTGCAACCGCGGGAGGTCTCCTACAATGAGCAGTTCTTC
CASSLQPREVSYNEQFF
>TRBD2|.|TRBJ2-1|TRBV7-6|20
TGTGCCAGCAGCCCCCGCGGGTTAGCGGGAGACCCTAATACCTACAATGAGCAGTTCTTC
CASSPRGLAGDPNTYNEQFF
>.|once|TRBJ2-2|TRBV18|15
TGTGCCAGCGGAGGCCGGTGGATGAACACCGGGGAGCTGTTTTTT
CASGGRWMNTGELFF
>.|.|TRBJ2-7|TRBV5-1|13
TGCGCCAGCAGCTTGGAAGTGAGCTACGAGCAGTACTTC
CASSLEVSYEQYF
>.|few|TRBJ1-5|TRBV29-1|13
TGCAGCGTTGGGGGGGCTGGCAATCAGCCCCAGCATTTT
CSVGGAGNQPQHF
>.|.|TRBJ1-1|TRBV9|13
TGTGCCAGCAGCGTAGTTGGTACCACTGAAGCTTTCTTT
CASSVVGTTEAFF
>.|.|TRBJ2-1|TRBV6-6|16
TGTGCCAGCAGTTATCGGAGGACGCAGGTTAGGAATGAGCAGTTCTTC
CASSYRRTQVRNEQFF
>.|once|TRBJ2-1|TRBV6-5|11
TGTGCCAGCGGGGAGAACAATGAGCAGTTCTTC
CASGENNEQFF